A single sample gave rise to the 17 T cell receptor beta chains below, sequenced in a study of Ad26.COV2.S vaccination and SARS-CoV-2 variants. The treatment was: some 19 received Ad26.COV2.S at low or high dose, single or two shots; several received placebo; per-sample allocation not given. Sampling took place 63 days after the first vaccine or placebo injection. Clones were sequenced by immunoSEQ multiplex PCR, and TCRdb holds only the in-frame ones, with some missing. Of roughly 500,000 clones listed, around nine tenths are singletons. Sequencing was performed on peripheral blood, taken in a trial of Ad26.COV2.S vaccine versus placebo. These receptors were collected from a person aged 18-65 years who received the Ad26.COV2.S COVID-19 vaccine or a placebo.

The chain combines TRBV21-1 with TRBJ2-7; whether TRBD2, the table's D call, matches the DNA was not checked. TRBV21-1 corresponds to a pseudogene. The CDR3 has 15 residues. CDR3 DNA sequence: TGTGCCAGCAGCAAAGGTTGGCGGGACCCCTACGAGCAGTACTTC. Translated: CASSKGWRDPYEQYF.

This CDR3 is CASSTREGKPPTEAFF. The CDR3, as DNA: TGTGCCAGCAGTACAAGGGAGGGGAAGCCCCCCACTGAAGCTTTCTTT. V and J are TRBV28 and TRBJ1-1; a possible D gene is TRBD1 (5 bases). Trimming removed 5 bases from V and 4 bases from J, with 20 bases in between. The CDR3 runs 16 residues. Germline CDR1 reads MDHEN; CDR2 reads SYDVKM.

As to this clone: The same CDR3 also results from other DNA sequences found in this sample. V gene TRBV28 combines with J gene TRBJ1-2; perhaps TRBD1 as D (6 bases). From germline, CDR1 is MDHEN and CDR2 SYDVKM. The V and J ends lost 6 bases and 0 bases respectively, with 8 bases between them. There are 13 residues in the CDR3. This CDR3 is CASSRGANYGYTF. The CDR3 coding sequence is TGTGCCAGCAGCAGGGGAGCTAACTATGGCTACACCTTC.

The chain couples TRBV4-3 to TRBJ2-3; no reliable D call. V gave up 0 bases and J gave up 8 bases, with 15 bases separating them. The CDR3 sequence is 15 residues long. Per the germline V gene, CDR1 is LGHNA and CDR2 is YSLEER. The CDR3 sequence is CASSQDLSMGGTQYF. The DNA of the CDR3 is TGCGCCAGCAGCCAAGATTTATCAATGGGCGGTACGCAGTATTTT.

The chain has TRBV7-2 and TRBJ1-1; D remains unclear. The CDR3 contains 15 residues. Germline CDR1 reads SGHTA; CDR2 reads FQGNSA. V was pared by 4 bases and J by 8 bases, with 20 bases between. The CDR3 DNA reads TGTGCCAGCAGCTATAGTAGTGTTCGCGCACGCGAAGCTTTCTTT. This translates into CASSYSSVRAREAFF. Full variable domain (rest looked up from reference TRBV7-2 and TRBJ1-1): GAGVSQSPSNKVTEKGKDVELRCDPISGHTALYWYRQSLGQGLEFLIYFQGNSAPDKSGLPSDRFSAERTGGSVSTLTIQRTQQEDSAVYLCASSYSSVRAREAFFGQGTRLTVV.

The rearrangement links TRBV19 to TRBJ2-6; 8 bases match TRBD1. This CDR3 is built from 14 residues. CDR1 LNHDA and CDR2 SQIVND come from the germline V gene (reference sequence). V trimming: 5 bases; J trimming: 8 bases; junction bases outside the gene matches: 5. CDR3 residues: CASSQSGGTNVLTF. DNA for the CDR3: TGTGCCAGTAGTCAGTCAGGGGGCACCAACGTCCTGACTTTC. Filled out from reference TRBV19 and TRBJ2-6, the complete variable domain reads DGGITQSPKYLFRKEGQNVTLSCEQNLNHDAMYWYRQDPGQGLRLIYYSQIVNDFQKGDIAEGYSVSREKKESFPLTVTSAQKNPTAFYLCASSQSGGTNVLTFGAGSRLTVL.

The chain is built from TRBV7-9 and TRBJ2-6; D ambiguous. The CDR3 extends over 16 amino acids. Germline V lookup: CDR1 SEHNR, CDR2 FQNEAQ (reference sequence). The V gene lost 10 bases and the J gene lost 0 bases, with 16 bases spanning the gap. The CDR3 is CATPPGSSSGANVLTF. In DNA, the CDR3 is TGTGCCACCCCACCGGGTTCAAGCTCTGGGGCCAACGTCCTGACTTTC.

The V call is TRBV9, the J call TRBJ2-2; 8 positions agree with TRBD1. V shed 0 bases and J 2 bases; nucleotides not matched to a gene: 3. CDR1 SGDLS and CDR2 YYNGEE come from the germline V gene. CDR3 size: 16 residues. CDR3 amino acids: CASSVGPGGNTGELFF. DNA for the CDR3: TGTGCCAGCAGCGTAGGGCCAGGGGGCAACACCGGGGAGCTGTTTTTT. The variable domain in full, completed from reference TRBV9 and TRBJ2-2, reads DSGVTQTPKHLITATGQRVTLRCSPRSGDLSVYWYQQSLDQGLQFLIQYYNGEERAKGNILERFSAQQFPDLHSELNLSSLELGDSALYFCASSVGPGGNTGELFFGEGSRLTVL.

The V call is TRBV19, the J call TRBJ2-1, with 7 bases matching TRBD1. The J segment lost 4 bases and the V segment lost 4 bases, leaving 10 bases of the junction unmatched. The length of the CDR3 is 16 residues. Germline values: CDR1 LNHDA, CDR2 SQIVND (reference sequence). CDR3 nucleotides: TGTGCCAGTAGTAGGGACAGACCCACCGGATACAATGAGCAGTTCTTC. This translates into CASSRDRPTGYNEQFF. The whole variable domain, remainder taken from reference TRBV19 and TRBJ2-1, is DGGITQSPKYLFRKEGQNVTLSCEQNLNHDAMYWYRQDPGQGLRLIYYSQIVNDFQKGDIAEGYSVSREKKESFPLTVTSAQKNPTAFYLCASSRDRPTGYNEQFFGPGTRLTVL.

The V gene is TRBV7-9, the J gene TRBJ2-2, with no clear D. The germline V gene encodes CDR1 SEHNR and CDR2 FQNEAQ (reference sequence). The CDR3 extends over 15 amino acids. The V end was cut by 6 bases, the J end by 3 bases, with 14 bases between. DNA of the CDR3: TGTGCCAGCAGTCAGACCCTGTGGGACACCGGGGAGCTGTTTTTT. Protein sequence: CASSQTLWDTGELFF.

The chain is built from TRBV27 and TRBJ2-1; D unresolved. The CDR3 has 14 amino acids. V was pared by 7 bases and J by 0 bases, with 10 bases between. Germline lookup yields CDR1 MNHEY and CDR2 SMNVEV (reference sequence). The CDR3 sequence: CASTSQFSYNEQFF. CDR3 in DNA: TGTGCCAGCACCAGTCAATTCTCCTACAATGAGCAGTTCTTC.

CDR3 sequence: CASGESYGYTF. The CDR3 DNA reads as TGTGCCAGTGGGGAGAGCTATGGCTACACCTTC. The chain combines TRBV19 with TRBJ1-2; D unresolved. V was clipped by 8 bases and J by 4 bases, with 8 bases between them. The CDR3 is made up of 11 amino acids. CDR1 and CDR2 (germline): LNHDA, SQIVND (reference sequence).

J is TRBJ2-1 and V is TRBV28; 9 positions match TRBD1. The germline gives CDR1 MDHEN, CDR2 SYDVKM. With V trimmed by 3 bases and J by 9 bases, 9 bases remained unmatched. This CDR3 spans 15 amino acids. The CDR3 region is CASSFEGTGLREQFF. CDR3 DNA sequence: TGTGCCAGCAGTTTTGAAGGGACAGGGCTTCGTGAGCAGTTCTTC.

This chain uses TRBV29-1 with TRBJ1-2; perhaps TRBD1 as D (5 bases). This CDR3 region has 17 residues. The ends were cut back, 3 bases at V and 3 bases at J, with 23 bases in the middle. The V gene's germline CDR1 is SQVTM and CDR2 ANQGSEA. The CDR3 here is CSVESPYGGSSDYGYTF. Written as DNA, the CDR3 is TGCAGCGTTGAGTCTCCATACGGGGGGTCATCGGACTATGGCTACACCTTC.

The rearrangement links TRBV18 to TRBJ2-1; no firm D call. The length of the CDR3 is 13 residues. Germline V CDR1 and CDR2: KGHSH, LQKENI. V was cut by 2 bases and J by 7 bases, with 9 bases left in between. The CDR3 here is CASSPFRSNEQFF. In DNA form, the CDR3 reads TGTGCCAGCTCACCATTTCGGAGTAATGAGCAGTTCTTC.

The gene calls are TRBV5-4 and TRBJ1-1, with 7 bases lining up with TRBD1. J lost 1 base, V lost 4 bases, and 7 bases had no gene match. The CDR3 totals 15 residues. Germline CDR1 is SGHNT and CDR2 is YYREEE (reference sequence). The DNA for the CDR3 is TGTGCCAGCAGCAAAGGACAGGCGCAGAACACTGAAGCTTTCTTT. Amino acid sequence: CASSKGQAQNTEAFF.

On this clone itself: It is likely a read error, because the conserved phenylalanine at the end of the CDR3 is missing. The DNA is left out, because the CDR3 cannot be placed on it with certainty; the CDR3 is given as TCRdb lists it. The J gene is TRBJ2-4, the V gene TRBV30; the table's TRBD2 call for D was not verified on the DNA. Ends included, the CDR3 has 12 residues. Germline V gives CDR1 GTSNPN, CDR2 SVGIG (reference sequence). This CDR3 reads CAWSPPSGRARV.